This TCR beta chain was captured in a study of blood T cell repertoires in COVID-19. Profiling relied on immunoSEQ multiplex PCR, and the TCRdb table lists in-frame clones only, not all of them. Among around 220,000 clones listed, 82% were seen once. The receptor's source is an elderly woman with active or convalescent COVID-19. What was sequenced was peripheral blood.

CDR3 loop: CASSLDRRGSGNTIYF. In DNA form, the CDR3 reads TGTGCCAGCAGCTTAGACCGCAGGGGCTCTGGAAACACCATATATTTT. The chain links TRBV7-9 to TRBJ1-3; tentatively, D is TRBD1 (6 bases). This CDR3 comprises 16 residues. The germline gives CDR1 SEHNR, CDR2 FQNEAQ (reference sequence). V was pared by 1 base and J by 0 bases, with 10 bases between.